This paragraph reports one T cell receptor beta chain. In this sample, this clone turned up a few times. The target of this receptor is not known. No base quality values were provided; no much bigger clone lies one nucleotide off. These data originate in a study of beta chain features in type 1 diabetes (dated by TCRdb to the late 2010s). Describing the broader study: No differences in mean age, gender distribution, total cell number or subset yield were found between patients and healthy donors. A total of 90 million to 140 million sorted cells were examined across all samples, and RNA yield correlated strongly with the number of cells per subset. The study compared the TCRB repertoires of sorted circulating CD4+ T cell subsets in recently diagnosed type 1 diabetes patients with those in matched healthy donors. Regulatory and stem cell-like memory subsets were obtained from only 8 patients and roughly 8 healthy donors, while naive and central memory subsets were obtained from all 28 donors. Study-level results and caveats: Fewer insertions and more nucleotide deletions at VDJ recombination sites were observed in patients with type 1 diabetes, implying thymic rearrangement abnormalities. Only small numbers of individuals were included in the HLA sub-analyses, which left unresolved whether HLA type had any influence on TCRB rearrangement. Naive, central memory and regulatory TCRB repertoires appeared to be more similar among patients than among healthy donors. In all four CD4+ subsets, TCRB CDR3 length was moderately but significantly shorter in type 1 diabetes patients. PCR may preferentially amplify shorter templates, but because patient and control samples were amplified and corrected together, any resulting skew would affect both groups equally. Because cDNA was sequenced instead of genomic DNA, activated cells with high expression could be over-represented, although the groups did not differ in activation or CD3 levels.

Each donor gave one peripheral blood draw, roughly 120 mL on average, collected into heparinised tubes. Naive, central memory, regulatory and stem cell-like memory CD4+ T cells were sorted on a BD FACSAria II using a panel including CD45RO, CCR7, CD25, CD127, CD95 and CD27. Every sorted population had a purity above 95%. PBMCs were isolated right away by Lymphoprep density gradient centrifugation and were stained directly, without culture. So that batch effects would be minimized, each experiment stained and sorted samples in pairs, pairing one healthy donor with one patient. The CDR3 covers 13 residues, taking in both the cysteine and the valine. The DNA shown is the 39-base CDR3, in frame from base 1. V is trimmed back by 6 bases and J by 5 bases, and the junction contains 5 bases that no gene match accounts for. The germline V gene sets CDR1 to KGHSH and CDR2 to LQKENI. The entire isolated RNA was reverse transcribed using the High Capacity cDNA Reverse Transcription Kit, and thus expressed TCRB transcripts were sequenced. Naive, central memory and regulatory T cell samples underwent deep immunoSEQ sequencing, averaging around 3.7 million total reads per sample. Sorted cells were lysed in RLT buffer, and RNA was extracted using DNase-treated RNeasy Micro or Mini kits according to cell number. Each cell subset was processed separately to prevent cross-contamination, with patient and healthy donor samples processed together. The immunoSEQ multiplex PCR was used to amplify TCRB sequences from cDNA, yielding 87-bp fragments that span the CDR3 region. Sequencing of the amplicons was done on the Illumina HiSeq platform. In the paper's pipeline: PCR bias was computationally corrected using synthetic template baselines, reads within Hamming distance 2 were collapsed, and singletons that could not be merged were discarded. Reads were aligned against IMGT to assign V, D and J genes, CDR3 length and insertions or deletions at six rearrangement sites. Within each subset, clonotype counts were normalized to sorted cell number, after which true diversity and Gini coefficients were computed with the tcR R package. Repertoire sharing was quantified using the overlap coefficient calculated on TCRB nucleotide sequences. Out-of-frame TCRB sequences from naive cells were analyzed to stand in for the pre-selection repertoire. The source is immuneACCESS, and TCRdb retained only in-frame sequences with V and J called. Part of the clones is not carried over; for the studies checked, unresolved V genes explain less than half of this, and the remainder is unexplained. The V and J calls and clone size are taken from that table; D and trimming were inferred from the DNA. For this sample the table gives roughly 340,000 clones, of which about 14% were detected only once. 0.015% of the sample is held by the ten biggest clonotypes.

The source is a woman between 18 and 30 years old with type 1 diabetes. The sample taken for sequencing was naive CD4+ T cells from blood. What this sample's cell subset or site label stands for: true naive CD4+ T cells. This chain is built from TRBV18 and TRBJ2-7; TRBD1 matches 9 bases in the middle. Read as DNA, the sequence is TGTGCCAGCTCCCTTCGGACAGGGGACGAGCAGTACGTC. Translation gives CASSLRTGDEQYV.